This TCR beta chain was profiled in a study of CD8+CD57+ T cells in acquired aplastic anemia (dated 2018 in TCRdb). About the investigation overall: On average, sorted CD4+ and CD8+ cells yielded about 3 ug of extracted DNA, with a range of about 0.17 to 27.4 ug. A CD8+CD57+ expansion meant a frequency higher than the mean frequency seen in healthy subjects. Findings and caveats that apply to the study as a whole: Between patients and healthy controls, no significant difference in CD8+ Simpson's diversity was found (P=0.060). Although 25 to 30 CD8+ CDR3 sequences were shared by patients and controls, these sequences appeared highly expressed in patients and within the immunodominant clones of patients.

In the case of this clonotype: Its antigen target is currently unknown. Base qualities are not recorded, but no much larger clone differs from it by a single base.

Flow cytometry had shown CD8+CD57+ cell expansion in the patients selected for sequencing. Every patient had a diagnosis of severe acquired aplastic anemia based on International Study of Aplastic Anemia and Agranulocytosis and Camitta criteria. No patient had received any therapy when blood was sampled. TCR repertoires of sorted CD4+ and CD8+ blood T cells from severe aplastic anemia patients and healthy subjects were deep-sequenced in the study. Patients were enrolled under clinicaltrials.gov protocols 00001620, 01623167, 00001397, 00071045, 00081523 and 00961064 in the USA. Ficoll-Paque density gradient centrifugation was used to isolate peripheral blood mononuclear cells. Before DNA extraction, CD4+ and CD8+ T cells were sorted by FACS or by magnetic beads. From the cysteine through the phenylalanine, the CDR3 covers 16 amino acids. Of the read, only the CDR3 DNA is kept; its 48 bases are in frame from base 1. Looking up the germline V gene yields CDR1 SGDLS and CDR2 YYNGEE. V is cut by 4 bases and J by 7 bases, and the space between the germline ends is 21 bases.

Genomic DNA was used as template for profiling of TCR beta VDJ combinations and CDR3 sequences. An Illumina HiSeq 2000 was used for TCR repertoire sequencing. Concerning the study's data processing: Repertoire assessment relied on Simpson's diversity index, CDR3 size and DJ length profiles, and TRBV/TRBJ rearrangement plots. Whichever DNA sequence was most abundant in the deep sequencing data was defined as the immunodominant clone. CDR3 amino acid sequences were screened for sharing across subjects and were compared with published repertoires and the VDJdb database. The public sequencing data were trimmed at Q25 with fastp and processed into clonotypes with MiXCR by TCRdb, which kept only in-frame beta chains. Each CDR3 protein appears once, grouped with its most common genes and DNA. In this record, the V and J calls reflect TCRdb's handling and not the investigators' own analysis. The sample table shows 200,000 to 300,000 distinct CDR3 sequences, and roughly 80% are seen once. Of the sample, roughly two fifths falls within the top ten clones.

The sequence is built from TRBV9 and TRBJ2-1, with TRBD1 perhaps the D gene, on 7 matching bases. The sequencing sample was made of sorted CD4+, CD8+, or CD8+CD57+ T cells (not recorded which) from PBMCs. The clonotype originates from a human donor with aplastic anemia. CDR3 region: CASSQGGESTHNEQFF. The DNA reads TGTGCCAGCAGCCAGGGGGGCGAGAGCACACATAATGAGCAGTTCTTC.